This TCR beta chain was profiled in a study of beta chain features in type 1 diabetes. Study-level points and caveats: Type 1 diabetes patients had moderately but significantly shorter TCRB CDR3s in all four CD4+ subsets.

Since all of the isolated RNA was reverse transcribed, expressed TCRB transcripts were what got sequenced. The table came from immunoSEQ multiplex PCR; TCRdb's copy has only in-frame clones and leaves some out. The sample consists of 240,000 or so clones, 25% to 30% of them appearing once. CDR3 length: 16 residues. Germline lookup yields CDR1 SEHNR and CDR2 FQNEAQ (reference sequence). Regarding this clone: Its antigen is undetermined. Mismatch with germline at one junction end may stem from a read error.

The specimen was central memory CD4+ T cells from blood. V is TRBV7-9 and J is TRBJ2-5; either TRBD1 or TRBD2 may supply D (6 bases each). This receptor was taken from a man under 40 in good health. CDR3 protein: CASSQQQGRREETQYF. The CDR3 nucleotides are TGCGCCAGCAGCCAACAACAGGGTCGGAGGGAGGAGACCCAGTACTTC.